This T cell receptor beta chain was captured in a study of blood T cell repertoires in COVID-19. Study overall: Specimens from acute and convalescent COVID-19 originated in the United States, Italy and Spain. The cDNA or gDNA used as material had been derived from T cells, B-cell-depleted T cells, or PBMCs.

Methods used by the authors: Amplification of reference gene primers provided the estimated nucleated cell counts. Measured with immunoSEQ multiplex PCR; TCRdb has only the in-frame clones, and not every one. The D gene and trimming were derived from the DNA, and the V and J assignments and clone size from that table. Of around 210,000 clones listed, over 60% are singletons. Germline V gene lookup returns CDR1 ENHRY and CDR2 SYGVKD. With 8 bases removed from V and 2 bases from J, the gap between germline ends came to 31 bases. The length of the CDR3 is 20 residues. The source material was peripheral blood. This TCR derives from a woman between 65 and 79 years old with acute or convalescent COVID-19. This chain uses TRBV10-3 with TRBJ2-1, with a possible D match to TRBD1 (6 bases). The CDR3 reads CAIPDIRQGINIGAYNEQFF. The CDR3, as DNA: TGTGCCATCCCCGACATCCGGCAGGGGATCAATATTGGGGCCTACAATGAGCAGTTCTTC.